Below, 18 T cell receptor beta chains from the same sample are listed, as sequenced in a study of low-dose radiotherapy and immunotherapy resistance in tumors. Described time point: before trial treatment. Covering alpha and beta chains, TRAV- and TRBV-specific primers were used for the first-strand cDNA. TCRs were put through about 20 PCR cycles of amplification with Phusion. A constant-region primer and the V-primer adapter served as the primer pair. TCRdb re-analysed the reads in MiXCR, keeping a single row per CDR3 protein. The profile covers around 99,000 distinct CDR3 sequences, with more than 7.5% appearing a single time and 0.8% to 1.3% taken by the ten largest. The source was PBMCs, collected before treatment. The receptors derive from a male donor with prostate cancer.

This clonotype was seen many times. J is TRBJ2-1 and V is TRBV10-3, with 7 nucleotides matching TRBD1. V lost 0 bases and J lost 1; bases outside the gene matches: 15. Germline CDR1 ENHRY, CDR2 SYGVKD. This CDR3 comprises 20 residues. CDR3 in amino acids: CAISESGAGGATVSYNEQFF. The CDR3 nucleotides read TGTGCCATCAGTGAGTCTGGGGCAGGGGGAGCAACAGTTTCCTACAATGAGCAGTTCTTC.

This clonotype was detected many times. The chain links TRBV29-1 to TRBJ2-1; D not certain. V was pared by 1 base and J by 4 bases, with 11 bases between. The CDR3 covers 14 residues. Germline assignment: CDR1 SQVTM and CDR2 ANQGSEA. In DNA form, the CDR3 reads TGCAGCGTTGAAGGGGGATCTTTTTACAATGAGCAGTTCTTC. Translation gives CSVEGGSFYNEQFF.

This clonotype has at least ten counts. The gene calls are TRBV4-1 and TRBJ2-6, with D tentatively TRBD1 (5 bases). V lost 0 bases, J lost 0 bases, and 12 bases lay in between. CDR1 is MGHRA and CDR2 is YSYEKL in the germline V gene. This CDR3 has 18 amino acids. The CDR3 DNA reads TGCGCCAGCAGCCAAGACACAGGTTTTAGCTCTGGGGCCAACGTCCTGACTTTC. Translated, it gives CASSQDTGFSSGANVLTF.

Many counts were recorded for this clonotype. The chain links TRBV28 to TRBJ2-3, with D perhaps assigned TRBD1 or TRBD2 (5 bases each). The germline CDR1 and CDR2 sequences are MDHEN and SYDVKM. V lost 10 bases to trimming and J lost 2 bases, with 13 bases between them. There are 13 residues in the CDR3. The CDR3 spells CATEGPNTDTQYF. The CDR3 coding sequence is TGTGCCACCGAGGGGCCGAACACAGATACGCAGTATTTT. Complete variable domain (other parts from reference TRBV28 and TRBJ2-3): DVKVTQSSRYLVKRTGEKVFLECVQDMDHENMFWYRQDPGLGLRLIYFSYDVKMKEKGDIPEGYSVSREKKERFSLILESASTNQTSMYLCATEGPNTDTQYFGPGTRLTVL.

This clonotype was observed at least ten times. The chain uses TRBV11-2 and TRBJ1-4; the D gene is possibly TRBD1 (5 bases). Trimming shortened V by 5 bases and J by 3 bases, and 19 bases separated the two germline ends. Germline V gives CDR1 SGHAT, CDR2 FQNNGV. CDR3 length equals 17 residues. Here the CDR3 DNA reads TGTGCCAGCAGCCGCACCCAGGGAATTGTGGCTAATGAAAAACTGTTTTTT. Protein sequence: CASSRTQGIVANEKLFF.

This clonotype was seen repeatedly, ten times or more. This chain links TRBV20-1 with TRBJ1-5; D gene ambiguous. The CDR3 spans 13 residues. Germline V gene sequence: CDR1 DFQATT, CDR2 SNEGSKA (reference sequence). Trimming took 5 bases from V and 7 from J, leaving 15 bases between them. The CDR3 nucleotides read TGCAGTGCTGGACGGTCGGTAGACCAGCCCCAGCATTTT. Protein product: CSAGRSVDQPQHF.

This clonotype was counted many times. V and J are TRBV12-3 or TRBV12-4 and TRBJ1-1; D not resolved. The CDR3 has 14 residues. V dropped 6 bases and J dropped 0 bases, with 11 bases sitting between them. The CDR3: CASSLGVVNTEAFF. The DNA for the CDR3 is TGTGCCAGCAGCCTGGGTGTCGTGAACACTGAAGCTTTCTTT.

This clonotype was seen many times. The chain carries TRBV5-5 and TRBJ1-5; D is unresolved. CDR3 length: 16 amino acids. Germline V gene data show CDR1 as SGHKS and CDR2 as YYEKEE (reference sequence). Trimming took off 4 bases at V and 3 bases at J, with 17 bases between the two ends. CDR3 amino acids: CASSPEGGQTNQPQHF. The CDR3 DNA follows: TGTGCCAGCAGCCCCGAAGGAGGGCAAACCAATCAGCCCCAGCATTTT.

The sample holds many counts of this clonotype. The chain uses TRBV30 and TRBJ1-5, with TRBD1 as a possible D gene (5 bases). CDR3 length: 12 amino acids. The germline gives CDR1 GTSNPN, CDR2 SVGIG (reference sequence). The ends were cut back, 2 bases at V and 5 bases at J, with 7 bases in the middle. CDR3 nucleotide sequence: TGTGCCTGGAGTATGACAGATCAGCCCCAGCATTTT. Amino acid sequence: CAWSMTDQPQHF.

The sample holds many counts of this clonotype. The chain uses TRBV27 and TRBJ1-6; D possibly corresponds to TRBD1 (6 bases). The CDR3 sequence is 14 residues long. Germline V CDR1 and CDR2: MNHEY, SMNVEV (reference sequence). Trimming took 3 bases from V and 10 from J, leaving 13 bases between them. CDR3 bases: TGTGCCAGCAGTTTCGGCCAGGGGAAATCACCCCTCCACTTT. Translating gives CASSFGQGKSPLHF.

The V call is TRBV19, the J call TRBJ2-7; D may be TRBD1 or TRBD2 (5 bases each). Germline values: CDR1 LNHDA, CDR2 SQIVND (reference sequence). The CDR3 totals 14 residues. The V end lost 3 bases, the J end lost 5 bases, and 14 bases lay between the germline ends. The DNA for the CDR3 is TGTGCCAGTAGTATCGGATCGGGGCTAAACGAGCAGTACTTC. Its protein product is CASSIGSGLNEQYF.

This clonotype was counted between two and nine times. This rearrangement joins TRBV28 to TRBJ1-1; D is undetermined. Trimming took off 5 bases at V and 5 bases at J, with 9 bases between the two ends. In germline, CDR1 is MDHEN, CDR2 SYDVKM. This CDR3 is 12 amino acids long. CDR3 region: CASSQRRTEAFF. Written as DNA, the CDR3 is TGTGCCAGCAGTCAGAGGAGGACTGAAGCTTTCTTT.

This clonotype was observed many times. V and J are TRBV3-1 and TRBJ2-2; D not resolved. The germline V gene has CDR1 LGHDT and CDR2 YNNKEL (reference sequence). The CDR3 is 15 amino acids. The germline V and J ends were trimmed by 0 bases and 4 bases, with 9 bases remaining between them. The CDR3 DNA is TGTGCCAGCAGCCAAGATTCCGGAGTCACCGGGGAGCTGTTTTTT. Residues: CASSQDSGVTGELFF.

The table lists this clonotype with many counts. The chain couples TRBV20-1 to TRBJ2-7; 11 nucleotides agree with TRBD2. The CDR3 spans 13 residues. Germline V CDR1 and CDR2: DFQATT, SNEGSKA (reference sequence). J gave up 2 bases and V 5 bases, and 2 bases lay outside the gene matches. This CDR3 reads CSAVAGGTYEQYF. In DNA form, the CDR3 reads TGCAGTGCTGTAGCGGGAGGGACCTACGAGCAGTACTTC.

This clonotype was observed many times. The chain couples TRBV4-1 to TRBJ2-5; D is uncertain. The CDR3 has 17 residues. Trimming removed 0 bases from V and 0 bases from J, with 14 bases in between. Germline CDR1 and CDR2: MGHRA and YSYEKL. For the CDR3, the DNA is TGCGCCAGCAGCCAAGATTTGGTGGGGATAGACCAAGAGACCCAGTACTTC. Amino acid sequence: CASSQDLVGIDQETQYF.

This clonotype was seen repeatedly, ten times or more. Here the CDR3 reads CAISVLQNAGELFF. CDR3 DNA: TGTGCCATCAGTGTGCTACAGAACGCTGGGGAGCTGTTTTTT. The chain combines TRBV10-3 with TRBJ2-2; D gene unclear. Germline V gene sequence: CDR1 ENHRY, CDR2 SYGVKD. V was cut by 4 bases and J by 8 bases, with 14 bases left in between. This CDR3 has 14 amino acids.

This clonotype was seen repeatedly, ten times or more. The J gene is TRBJ2-6, the V gene TRBV27; D gene ambiguous. Germline V gene sequence: CDR1 MNHEY, CDR2 SMNVEV (reference sequence). The CDR3 sequence is 13 residues long. Trimming removed 8 bases at V and 0 bases at J, with 5 bases between. CDR3 DNA: TGTGCCAGCGCGCACTCTGGGGCCAACGTCCTGACTTTC. Its translation: CASAHSGANVLTF.

In this sample, this clonotype turned up many times. This chain uses TRBV7-2 with TRBJ2-7; D perhaps matches TRBD2 (6 bases). The germline V gene has CDR1 SGHTA and CDR2 FQGNSA. The CDR3 totals 15 residues. V was trimmed by 0 bases and J by 4 bases, leaving 13 bases between them. The CDR3 spells CASSLASGGAYEQYF. DNA of the CDR3: TGTGCCAGCAGCTTAGCTAGCGGTGGGGCATACGAGCAGTACTTC.